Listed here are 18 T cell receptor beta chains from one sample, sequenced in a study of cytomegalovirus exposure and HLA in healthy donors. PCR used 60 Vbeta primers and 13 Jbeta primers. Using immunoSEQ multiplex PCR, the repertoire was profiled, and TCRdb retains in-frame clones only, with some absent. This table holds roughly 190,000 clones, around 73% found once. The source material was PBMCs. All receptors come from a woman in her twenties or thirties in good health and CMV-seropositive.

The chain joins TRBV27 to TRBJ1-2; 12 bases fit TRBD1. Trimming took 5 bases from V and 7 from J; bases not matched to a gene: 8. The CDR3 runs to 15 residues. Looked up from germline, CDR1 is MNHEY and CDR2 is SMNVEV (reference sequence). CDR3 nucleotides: TGTGCCAGCAGTACTCGGGACAGGGGGCACGGTGGCTACACCTTC. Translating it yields CASSTRDRGHGGYTF.

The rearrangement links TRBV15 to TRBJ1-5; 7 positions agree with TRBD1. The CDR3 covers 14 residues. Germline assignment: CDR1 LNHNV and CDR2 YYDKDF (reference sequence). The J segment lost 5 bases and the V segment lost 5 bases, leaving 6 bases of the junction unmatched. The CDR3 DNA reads TGTGCCACCAGCGTGGACAGGCACCATCAGCCCCAGCATTTT. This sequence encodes CATSVDRHHQPQHF.

The CDR3 DNA follows: TGTGCCAGTAGTAACAGGGGGCGAGAATTCTACGAGCAGTACTTC. As protein: CASSNRGREFYEQYF. The chain uses TRBV19 and TRBJ2-7; 9 bases match TRBD1. V dropped 4 bases and J dropped 3; count of bases not matched to a gene: 7. In germline, CDR1 is LNHDA, CDR2 SQIVND (reference sequence). This CDR3 contains 15 residues.

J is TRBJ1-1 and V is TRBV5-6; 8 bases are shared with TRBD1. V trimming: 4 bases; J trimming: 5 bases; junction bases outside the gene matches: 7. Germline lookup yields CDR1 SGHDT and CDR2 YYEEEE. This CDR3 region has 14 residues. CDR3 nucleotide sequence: TGTGCCAGCAGCAAAGGGACAGGACTAACTGAAGCTTTCTTT. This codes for CASSKGTGLTEAFF.

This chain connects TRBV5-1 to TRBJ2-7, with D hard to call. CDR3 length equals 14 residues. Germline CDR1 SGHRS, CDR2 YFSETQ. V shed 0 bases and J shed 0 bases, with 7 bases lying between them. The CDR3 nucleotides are TGCGCCAGCAGCTTGGGCACAAGCTCCTACGAGCAGTACTTC. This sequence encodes CASSLGTSSYEQYF.

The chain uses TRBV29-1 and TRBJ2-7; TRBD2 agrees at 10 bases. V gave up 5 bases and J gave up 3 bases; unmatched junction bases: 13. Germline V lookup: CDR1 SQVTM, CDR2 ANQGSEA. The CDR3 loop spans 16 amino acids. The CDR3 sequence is CSVCPGNSGRNYEQYF. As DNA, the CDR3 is TGCAGCGTTTGCCCTGGCAATAGCGGGAGGAACTACGAGCAGTACTTC.

Here the CDR3 DNA reads TGCGCCAGCAGCATGGGACTAGCTAACGAGCAGTTCTTC. This gives the protein CASSMGLANEQFF. This sequence joins TRBV5-1 and TRBJ2-1; 9 positions match TRBD2. The CDR3 spans 13 residues. CDR1 is SGHRS and CDR2 is YFSETQ in the germline V gene. The junction had 6 bases not matched to a gene; V was cut back by 4 bases and J by 10 bases.

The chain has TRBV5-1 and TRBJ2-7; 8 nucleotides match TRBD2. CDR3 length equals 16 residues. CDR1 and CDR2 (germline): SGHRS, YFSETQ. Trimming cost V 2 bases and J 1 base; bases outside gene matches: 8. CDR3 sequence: CASSFTGGPESYEQYF. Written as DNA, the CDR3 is TGCGCCAGCAGCTTTACGGGAGGGCCGGAGTCCTACGAGCAGTACTTC.

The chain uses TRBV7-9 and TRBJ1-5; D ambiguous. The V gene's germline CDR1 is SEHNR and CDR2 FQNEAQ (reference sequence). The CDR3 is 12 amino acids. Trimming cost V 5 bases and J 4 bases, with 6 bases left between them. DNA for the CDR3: TGTGCCAGCAGCGTGACAAATCAGCCCCAGCATTTT. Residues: CASSVTNQPQHF.

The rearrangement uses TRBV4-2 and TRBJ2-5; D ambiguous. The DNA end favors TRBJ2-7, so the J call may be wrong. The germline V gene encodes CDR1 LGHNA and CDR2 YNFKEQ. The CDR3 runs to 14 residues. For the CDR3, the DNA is TGTGCCAGCAGCCAAGTGGTGGCTAACTACGAGCAGTACTTC. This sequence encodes CASSQVVANYEQYF.

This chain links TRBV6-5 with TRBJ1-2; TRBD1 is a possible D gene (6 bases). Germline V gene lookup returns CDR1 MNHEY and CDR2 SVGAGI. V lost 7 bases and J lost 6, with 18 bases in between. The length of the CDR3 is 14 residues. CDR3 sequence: CASTEDSYQDGYTF. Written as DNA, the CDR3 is TGTGCCAGCACCGAGGACAGCTATCAGGATGGCTACACCTTC.

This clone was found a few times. Here the CDR3 DNA reads TGTGCCAGTAGTCAGGGGATTTTTAGCAATCAGCCCCAGCATTTT. This gives the protein CASSQGIFSNQPQHF. The chain has TRBV19 and TRBJ1-5; tentative D call: TRBD1 (6 bases). With 5 bases removed from V and 0 bases from J, the gap between germline ends came to 11 bases. Germline V gives CDR1 LNHDA, CDR2 SQIVND (reference sequence). CDR3 length: 15 amino acids.

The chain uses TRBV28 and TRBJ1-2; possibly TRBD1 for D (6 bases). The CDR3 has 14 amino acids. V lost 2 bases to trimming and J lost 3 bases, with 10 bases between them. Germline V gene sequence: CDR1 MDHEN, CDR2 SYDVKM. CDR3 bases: TGTGCCAGCAGTTTACCCACAGGGCACTATGGCTACACCTTC. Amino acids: CASSLPTGHYGYTF.

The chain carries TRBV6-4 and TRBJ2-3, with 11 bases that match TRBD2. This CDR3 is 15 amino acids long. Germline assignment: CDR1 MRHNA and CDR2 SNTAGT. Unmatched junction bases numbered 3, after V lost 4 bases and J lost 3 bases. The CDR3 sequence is CASSASSGGTDTQYF. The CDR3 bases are TGTGCCAGCAGTGCTTCTAGCGGGGGGACAGATACGCAGTATTTT.

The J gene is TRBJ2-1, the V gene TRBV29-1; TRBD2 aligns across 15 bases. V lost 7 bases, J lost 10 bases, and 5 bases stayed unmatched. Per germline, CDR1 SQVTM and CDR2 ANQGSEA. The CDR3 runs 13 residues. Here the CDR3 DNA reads TGCAGCGCTGGACTAGCGGGGGGGCAAGAGCAGTTCTTC. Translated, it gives CSAGLAGGQEQFF.

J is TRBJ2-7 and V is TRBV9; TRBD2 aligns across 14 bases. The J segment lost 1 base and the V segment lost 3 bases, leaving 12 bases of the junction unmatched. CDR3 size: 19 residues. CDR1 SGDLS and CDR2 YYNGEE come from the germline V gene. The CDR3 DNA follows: TGTGCCAGCAGCGCCGGTACCGGGACTAGCGGGAGTGTTTCCTACGAGCAGTACTTC. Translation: CASSAGTGTSGSVSYEQYF.

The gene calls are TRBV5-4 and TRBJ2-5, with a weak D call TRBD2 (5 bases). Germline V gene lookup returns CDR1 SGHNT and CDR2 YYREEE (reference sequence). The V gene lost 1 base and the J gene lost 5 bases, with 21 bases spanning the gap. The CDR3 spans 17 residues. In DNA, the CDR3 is TGTGCCAGCAGCTTGCAGATAGCGAGAGGGTACGGGGAGACCCAGTACTTC. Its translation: CASSLQIARGYGETQYF.

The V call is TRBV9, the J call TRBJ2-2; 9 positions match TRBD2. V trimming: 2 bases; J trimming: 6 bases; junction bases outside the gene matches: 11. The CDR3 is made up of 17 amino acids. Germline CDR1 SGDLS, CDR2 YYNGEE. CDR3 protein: CASSVLAGLMTAGELFF. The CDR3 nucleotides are TGTGCCAGCAGCGTCCTAGCGGGGCTTATGACCGCCGGGGAGCTGTTTTTT.